The 5 T cell receptor beta chains in this list originate from one sample, sequenced in a study of blood T cell repertoires in COVID-19. Assay used: immunoSEQ multiplex PCR; TCRdb lists only in-frame clones, some missing. The sample yields around 200,000 clones, roughly 84% seen once. The specimen was peripheral blood. These receptor sequences come from a woman of 80 years or more with active or convalescent COVID-19.

The CDR3 nucleotides read TGTGCCAGCAGCTCAGGGGTTGAAGAAAAACTGTTTTTT. Amino acid sequence: CASSSGVEEKLFF. V is TRBV3-1 (or the pseudogene TRBV3-2) and J is TRBJ1-4; maybe TRBD1 (6 bases). Trimming cost V 5 bases and J 8 bases, with 12 bases left between them. The CDR3 is made up of 13 amino acids. Germline V gene data show CDR1 as LGHDT and CDR2 as YNNKEL (reference sequence).

The CDR3 nucleotides read TGTGCCAGCAGCACCCCGACAGGGGCCACCGGGGAGCTGTTTTTT. This encodes CASSTPTGATGELFF. The chain uses TRBV5-6 and TRBJ2-2, with TRBD1 matching 8 bases. V shed 4 bases, J shed 4 bases, and the junction held 6 bases outside the gene matches. CDR1 SGHDT and CDR2 YYEEEE come from the germline V gene. The CDR3 is made up of 15 amino acids.

The J gene is TRBJ2-4, the V gene TRBV28; D possibly corresponds to TRBD1 (7 bases). The V gene's germline CDR1 is MDHEN and CDR2 SYDVKM. V was clipped by 5 bases and J by 3 bases, with 17 bases between them. The CDR3 is made up of 16 amino acids. CDR3 residues: CASSGFQGGDKNIQYF. CDR3 DNA sequence: TGTGCCAGCAGTGGGTTCCAGGGGGGAGACAAAAACATTCAGTACTTC.

The chain links TRBV10-3 to TRBJ2-1; D may be TRBD1 (6 bases). The V and J ends lost 2 bases and 5 bases respectively, with 22 bases between them. Per the germline V gene, CDR1 is ENHRY and CDR2 is SYGVKD. CDR3 length: 18 amino acids. In DNA form, the CDR3 reads TGTGCCATCAGTGAGCAGCCAAAAAGTGGGGGCGCAAACAATGAGCAGTTCTTC. Residues: CAISEQPKSGGANNEQFF.

V is TRBV18 and J is TRBJ2-3; 9 nucleotides agree with TRBD2. This CDR3 is built from 16 residues. CDR1 and CDR2 (germline): KGHSH, LQKENI. The V gene end was trimmed by 2 bases and the J gene end by 2 bases; junction bases not matched to a gene: 5. The DNA of the CDR3 is TGTGCCAGCTCACCAAGGCTAGCGGGAAACACAGATACGCAGTATTTT. Translating gives CASSPRLAGNTDTQYF.